A selection of T cell receptor beta chains follows, all from one sample in a study of blood T cell repertoires in COVID-19. Method: immunoSEQ multiplex PCR; TCRdb's copy keeps in-frame clones and lacks some. The sample yields a few hundred thousand clones, about 89% seen once. Sequenced input: peripheral blood. These receptors were collected from a woman aged 40 to 50 who had recovered from COVID-19. CDR3s include the opening cysteine and the closing phenylalanine or tryptophan.

TRBJ1-3 | TRBV3-1/TRBV3-2 | CASSQGGRYSGNTIYF
TRBJ2-7 | TRBV14 | CASSQYSGTYEQYF
TRBJ1-3 | TRBV29-1 | CSVGGSSGNTIYF
TRBJ2-1 | TRBV7-3 | CASSVSLTRQQNEQFF
TRBJ2-1 | TRBV4-1 | CASSPWGSGVRNLDEQFF
TRBJ2-1 | TRBV6-5 | CASAGQLGNEQFF
TRBJ1-4 | TRBV19 | CASSTRTATNEKLFF
TRBJ1-4 | TRBV11-2 | CASSSTGSTNEKLFF
TRBJ2-2 | TRBV9 | CASSETSENTGELFF
TRBJ2-3 | TRBV12-3/TRBV12-4 | CASSLEGTDTQYF
TRBJ2-2 | TRBV10-2 | CASVGDRGDPGYTGELFF
TRBJ1-1 | TRBV10-3 | CAISVGEGLEAFF
TRBJ1-4 | TRBV7-9 | CASSRPGTENEKLFF
TRBJ2-1 | TRBV7-2 | CASSRRLAGGVKENNEQFF
TRBJ2-3 | TRBV24-1 | CATSDSGAGGTEDTQYF
TRBJ1-6 | TRBV30 | CAWSGQPGSPLHF
TRBJ2-5 | TRBV7-2 | CASSLGGLQETQYF